The present entry profiles one T cell receptor beta chain with its context. The CDR3 contains 14 residues. Per the germline V gene, CDR1 is MRHNA and CDR2 is SNTAGT. V shed 3 bases and J shed 2 bases, with 10 bases lying between them. This table comes from immunoSEQ multiplex PCR, and its TCRdb copy is limited to in-frame clones, with some not included. The profile shows 700,000 to 950,000 clones, about 96% of them singletons. The data originate from a study of shared clonotypes between healthy human individuals. Cells designated naive CD8 were CD45RO-negative and were positively selected for CCR7, with terminally differentiated effector memory CD45RA+ cells excluded.

The chain couples TRBV6-4 to TRBJ1-1; no definite D call. The source of this sequence is a man between 25 and 39 years old in good health. The sample taken for sequencing was naive CD8+ T cells sorted from blood. CDR3 in DNA: TGTGCCAGCAGTGAAACAGTGAGTAACACTGAAGCTTTCTTT. Protein product: CASSETVSNTEAFF.